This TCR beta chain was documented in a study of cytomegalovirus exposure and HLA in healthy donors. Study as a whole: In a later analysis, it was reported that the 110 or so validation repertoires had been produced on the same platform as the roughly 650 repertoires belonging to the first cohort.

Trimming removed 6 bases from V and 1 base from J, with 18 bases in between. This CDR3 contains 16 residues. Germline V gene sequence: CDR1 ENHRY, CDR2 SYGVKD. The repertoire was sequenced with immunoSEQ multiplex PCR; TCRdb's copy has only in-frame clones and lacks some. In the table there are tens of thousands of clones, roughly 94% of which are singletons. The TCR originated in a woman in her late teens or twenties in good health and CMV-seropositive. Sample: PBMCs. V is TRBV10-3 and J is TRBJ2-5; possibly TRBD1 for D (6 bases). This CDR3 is CAIRQGPSPSQETQYF. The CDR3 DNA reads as TGTGCCATCAGGCAGGGGCCCTCGCCATCCCAAGAGACCCAGTACTTC.